This T cell receptor beta chain was sequenced for a study of chemoradiotherapy in HPV16-positive cancers. Sequencing used immunoSEQ multiplex PCR; TCRdb keeps in-frame clones, though not all of them. The table records about 12,000 clones, approximately 92% of them present only once. Sequenced material: blood, taken from a patient who underwent chemoradiotherapy. The TCR was taken from a human donor with HPV-associated anogenital cancer.

CDR3 amino acids: CASSHEGQYSNQPQHF. The CDR3 DNA sequence: TGTGCCAGCAGCCACGAGGGACAGTATAGCAATCAGCCCCAGCATTTT. The gene calls are TRBV5-5 and TRBJ1-5, with 7 bases that match TRBD1. Germline CDR1 reads SGHKS; CDR2 reads YYEKEE (reference sequence). Trimming cost V 4 bases and J 0 bases; bases outside gene matches: 7. The CDR3 spans 16 residues.